These 27 T cell receptor beta chains came from one sample sequenced in a study of blood T cell repertoires in COVID-19 (dated by TCRdb to 2018 to 2021). Libraries were made using the immunoSEQ multiplex PCR assay. TCRdb limited this immuneACCESS table to in-frame rearrangements with V and J called. A share of clones is missing; checked studies link under half to unresolved V genes, and the rest is unexplained. The sample yields about 280,000 clones; roughly 90% were counted once. The ten largest clones take up about 1% of the sample. Sequenced input: PBMCs or T cells enriched from blood (not recorded which). Receptors were obtained from a woman aged 30 to 39 who had recovered from COVID-19.

The chain carries TRBV6-5 and TRBJ2-7; the match to TRBD2 covers 11 bases. This CDR3 is built from 15 residues. From germline, CDR1 is MNHEY and CDR2 SVGAGI. The V gene end was trimmed by 6 bases and the J gene end by 0 bases; junction bases not matched to a gene: 4. The DNA for the CDR3 is TGTGCCAGCAGCCAACTAGCGGGAGCCTCCTACGAGCAGTACTTC. As protein: CASSQLAGASYEQYF.

This rearrangement joins TRBV4-3 to TRBJ1-2, with a weak D call TRBD1 (5 bases). V was trimmed by 0 bases and J by 0 bases, leaving 11 bases between them. This CDR3 comprises 16 residues. Germline CDR1 LGHNA, CDR2 YSLEER. For the CDR3, the DNA is TGCGCCAGCAGCCAAGAGGGGGGGTCAACTAACTATGGCTACACCTTC. It translates to CASSQEGGSTNYGYTF.

On this clone itself: At one end, the junction sequence differs from germline, possibly due to a read error. The genes are TRBV10-1 and TRBJ1-5, with D uncertain. This CDR3 has 13 amino acids. CDR1 WNHNN and CDR2 SYGVQD come from the germline V gene (reference sequence). CDR3 in DNA: TGCGCCAGAAGTGTCGGAGGAAATCAGCCCCAGCATTTT. Encoded protein: CARSVGGNQPQHF.

The chain employs TRBV4-1 and TRBJ2-7; 9 nucleotides line up with TRBD1. J gave up 2 bases and V 1 base, and 9 bases lay outside the gene matches. Germline CDR1 and CDR2: MGHRA and YSYEKL. The CDR3 consists of 17 residues. The CDR3 region has the DNA TGCGCCAGCAGCCAAGCGGGACAGGGCCTCGCTACCTACGAGCAGTACTTC. Residues: CASSQAGQGLATYEQYF.

The chain recombines TRBV21-1 with TRBJ1-2. TRBV21-1 counts as a pseudogene. The CDR3 spans 16 residues. CDR3 sequence (DNA): TGTGCCAGCAGCAAAGGAGGAGGGGATAGTCTCTACGGCTACACCTTC. It specifies CASSKGGGDSLYGYTF.

The chain recombines TRBV10-3 with TRBJ2-5; 13 bases match TRBD2. V dropped 0 bases and J dropped 5; count of bases not matched to a gene: 6. Germline loops: CDR1 ENHRY, CDR2 SYGVKD. CDR3 size: 17 residues. CDR3 DNA: TGTGCCATCAGTGAGTCCTCACTAGCGGGAGGGTACGAGACCCAGTACTTC. Its translation: CAISESSLAGGYETQYF.

This sequence joins TRBV27 and TRBJ1-4, with a possible D match to TRBD1 (6 bases). Trimming left V 4 bases short and J 5 bases short, with 14 bases between. Germline CDR1 is MNHEY and CDR2 is SMNVEV (reference sequence). The CDR3 runs 15 residues. CDR3 in DNA: TGTGCCAGCAGTTCACCTGGGGGCTACAATGAAAAACTGTTTTTT. Its protein is CASSSPGGYNEKLFF.

The rearrangement uses TRBV28 and TRBJ1-5; D call uncertain. The CDR3 runs to 13 residues. Germline V gives CDR1 MDHEN, CDR2 SYDVKM. V lost 2 bases to trimming and J lost 9 bases, with 11 bases between them. CDR3 loop: CASSLPQVRPQHF. DNA for the CDR3: TGTGCCAGCAGTTTACCGCAGGTACGGCCCCAGCATTTT.

J is TRBJ1-1 and V is TRBV9, with a tentative D call TRBD1 (6 bases). V lost 3 bases to trimming and J lost 12 bases, with 18 bases between them. The CDR3 has 13 residues. Germline V lookup: CDR1 SGDLS, CDR2 YYNGEE. Here the CDR3 DNA reads TGTGCCAGCAGCGCCCGGGACATAGGGGAAACTTTCTTT. This gives the protein CASSARDIGETFF.

The chain recombines TRBV5-1 with TRBJ2-1; D may be TRBD2 (6 bases). There are 15 residues in the CDR3. The germline V gene has CDR1 SGHRS and CDR2 YFSETQ. The V and J ends lost 3 bases and 13 bases respectively, with 23 bases between them. The CDR3: CASSSGEAAEIPQFF. The CDR3 DNA follows: TGCGCCAGCAGCTCCGGGGAGGCCGCAGAGATCCCTCAGTTCTTC.

The rearrangement uses TRBV5-1 and TRBJ1-1, with D uncertain. CDR3 length equals 13 residues. The V gene lost 7 bases and the J gene lost 4 bases, with 14 bases spanning the gap. Germline V lookup: CDR1 SGHRS, CDR2 YFSETQ. The CDR3 loop is CASSGSSATEAFF. In DNA form, the CDR3 reads TGCGCCAGCTCCGGGAGTTCGGCCACTGAAGCTTTCTTT.

The chain carries TRBV7-3 and TRBJ2-1; 8 bases fit TRBD2. CDR1 and CDR2 from the germline V gene are SGHTA and FQGTGA. The J segment lost 2 bases and the V segment lost 8 bases, leaving 2 bases of the junction unmatched. This CDR3 region has 13 residues. CDR3 DNA: TGTGCCAGCGCCGGGGGGGCCTACAATGAGCAGTTCTTC. This sequence encodes CASAGGAYNEQFF.

This chain connects TRBV4-1 to TRBJ1-3, with a weak D call TRBD1 (5 bases). CDR1 and CDR2 from the germline V gene are MGHRA and YSYEKL. The CDR3 runs 16 residues. Trimming cost V 0 bases and J 5 bases, with 14 bases left between them. CDR3: CASSQEWPGGRNTIYF. The DNA of the CDR3 is TGCGCCAGCAGCCAAGAGTGGCCGGGGGGAAGAAACACCATATATTTT.

The V and J genes are TRBV9 and TRBJ2-5; D is possibly TRBD1 (5 bases). Trimming left V 2 bases short and J 5 bases short, with 10 bases between. The CDR3 covers 13 residues. CDR1 SGDLS and CDR2 YYNGEE come from the germline V gene. CDR3 region: CASSVAGYETQYF. The CDR3, as DNA: TGTGCCAGCAGCGTGGCAGGGTACGAGACCCAGTACTTC.

V usage is TRBV4-3 and J usage is TRBJ1-6; D perhaps matches TRBD1 (5 bases). This CDR3 is 13 amino acids long. Germline V lookup: CDR1 LGHNA, CDR2 YSLEER. V shed 1 base and J shed 9 bases, with 7 bases lying between them. CDR3 amino acids: CASSQVGVSPLHF. CDR3 sequence (DNA): TGCGCCAGCAGCCAAGTAGGGGTTTCACCCCTCCACTTT.

CDR3 nucleotides: TGTGCCAGTAGTATAGCGACAGTGACTTACAATGAGCAGTTCTTC. It encodes CASSIATVTYNEQFF. V usage is TRBV19 and J usage is TRBJ2-1, with D tentatively TRBD1 (5 bases). The CDR3 spans 15 residues. Germline lookup yields CDR1 LNHDA and CDR2 SQIVND (reference sequence). Deletions cut 1 base from V and 4 bases from J, with 11 bases between.

The rearrangement uses TRBV6-5 and TRBJ1-2; tentative D call: TRBD1 (5 bases). CDR1 and CDR2 from the germline V gene are MNHEY and SVGAGI. There are 15 residues in the CDR3. V lost 7 bases and J lost 6, with 21 bases in between. The CDR3 here is CASNRAVGGFNGYTF. As DNA, the CDR3 is TGTGCCAGCAACCGGGCCGTGGGGGGGTTTAATGGCTACACCTTC.

V usage is TRBV20-1 and J usage is TRBJ2-5; a possible D gene is TRBD1 (6 bases). Germline CDR1 DFQATT, CDR2 SNEGSKA (reference sequence). The CDR3 consists of 14 residues. Deletions cut 3 bases from V and 1 base from J, with 12 bases between. The CDR3 protein is CSASSWTAQETQYF. The CDR3 DNA is TGCAGTGCTAGTAGCTGGACAGCCCAAGAGACCCAGTACTTC.

This chain links TRBV5-1 with TRBJ2-5; 7 nucleotides align to TRBD2. The CDR3 extends over 16 amino acids. Germline CDR1 and CDR2: SGHRS and YFSETQ. With V trimmed by 0 bases and J by 1 base, 6 bases remained unmatched. The CDR3 region has the DNA TGCGCCAGCAGCTTGGCCCCTCCTAGCGGCCAAGAGACCCAGTACTTC. It codes for CASSLAPPSGQETQYF.

This clone was counted only a few times. This chain connects TRBV18 to TRBJ1-1, with D hard to call. The germline V and J ends were trimmed by 3 bases and 1 base, with 21 bases remaining between them. Per the germline V gene, CDR1 is KGHSH and CDR2 is LQKENI. There are 18 residues in the CDR3. CDR3 amino acids: CASSPNPGAWQTNTEAFF. The CDR3 bases are TGTGCCAGCTCACCTAACCCTGGAGCCTGGCAGACGAACACTGAAGCTTTCTTT.

V and J are TRBV27 and TRBJ1-2, with 8 bases that match TRBD1. Germline CDR1 is MNHEY and CDR2 is SMNVEV (reference sequence). J gave up 8 bases and V 6 bases, and 8 bases lay outside the gene matches. The CDR3 is 13 amino acids. This CDR3 is CASSPRGLEGYTF. Written as DNA, the CDR3 is TGTGCCAGCAGCCCCAGGGGGCTTGAGGGCTACACCTTC.

This chain uses TRBV5-1 with TRBJ1-6; tentatively, D is TRBD1 (5 bases). Germline V gene lookup returns CDR1 SGHRS and CDR2 YFSETQ. V lost 4 bases, J lost 7 bases, and 15 bases lay in between. This CDR3 spans 15 amino acids. CDR3 DNA sequence: TGCGCCAGCAGCCCACGGGGAGGGGACAATTCACCCCTCCACTTT. Encoded protein: CASSPRGGDNSPLHF.

V usage is TRBV5-1 and J usage is TRBJ2-7, with a tentative D call TRBD2 (8 bases). V was shortened by 4 bases and J by 3 bases, with 38 bases between the two germline ends. Germline CDR1 and CDR2: SGHRS and YFSETQ. This CDR3 is built from 22 residues. As DNA, the CDR3 is TGCGCCAGCAGCCCGGCCCGATCAAGTGACAGGGTAATTGCGGGAGGCAACTACGAGCAGTACTTC. Its translation is CASSPARSSDRVIAGGNYEQYF. Full variable domain (remainder filled in from reference TRBV5-1 and TRBJ2-7): KAGVTQTPRYLIKTRGQQVTLSCSPISGHRSVSWYQQTPGQGLQFLFEYFSETQRNKGNFPGRFSGRQFSNSRSEMNVSTLELGDSALYLCASSPARSSDRVIAGGNYEQYFGPGTRLTVT.

This clone was observed a handful of times. The chain recombines TRBV23-1 with TRBJ2-7; TRBD1 matches at 8 bases. TRBV23-1 is placed among ORFs of uncertain function. The CDR3 contains 13 residues. Trimming took 3 bases from V and 4 from J; bases not matched to a gene: 2. The CDR3 is CASSHNRGYEQYF. The DNA of the CDR3 is TGCGCCAGCAGTCACAACAGGGGGTACGAGCAGTACTTC.

This chain uses TRBV14 with TRBJ1-1; maybe TRBD1 (6 bases). V gave up 4 bases and J gave up 5 bases, with 26 bases separating them. This CDR3 has 18 residues. CDR1 and CDR2 from the germline V gene are SGHDN and FVKESK. The CDR3 nucleotides are TGTGCCAGCAGCCTATATACCCAGGGGTCCTCGAGGGGGACTGAAGCTTTCTTT. It yields the protein CASSLYTQGSSRGTEAFF.

V is TRBV29-1 and J is TRBJ1-5; TRBD1 agrees at 10 bases. CDR1 SQVTM and CDR2 ANQGSEA come from the germline V gene. Trimming removed 7 bases from V and 3 bases from J; junction bases left unmatched: 6. The CDR3 contains 14 residues. CDR3 residues: CSARTGGFNQPQHF. The CDR3 DNA reads TGCAGCGCCAGGACAGGGGGATTCAATCAGCCCCAGCATTTT.

The chain recombines TRBV6-5 with TRBJ1-2, with 7 bases identical to TRBD1. Germline V gene lookup returns CDR1 MNHEY and CDR2 SVGAGI. This CDR3 has 13 residues. Unmatched junction bases numbered 6, after V lost 5 bases and J lost 6 bases. The DNA of the CDR3 is TGTGCCAGCAGTCAGGGGACAGTAAATGGCTACACCTTC. It codes for CASSQGTVNGYTF.